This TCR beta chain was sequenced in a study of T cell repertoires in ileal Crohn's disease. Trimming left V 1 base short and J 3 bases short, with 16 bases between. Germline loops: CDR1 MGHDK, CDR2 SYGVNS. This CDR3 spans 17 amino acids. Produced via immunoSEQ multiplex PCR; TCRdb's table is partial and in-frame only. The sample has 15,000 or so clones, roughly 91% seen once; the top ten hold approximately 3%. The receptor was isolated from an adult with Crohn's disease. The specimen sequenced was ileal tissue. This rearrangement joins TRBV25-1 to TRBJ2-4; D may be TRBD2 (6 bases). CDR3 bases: TGTGCCAGCAGTGAATTGGATGGAGGGGTTGGCAAAAACATTCAGTACTTC. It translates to CASSELDGGVGKNIQYF.